The rows below give T cell receptor beta chains drawn from one sample of a study of T cell responses to AZD1222 COVID-19 vaccine. Here immunoSEQ multiplex PCR was the method, and the copy in TCRdb shows in-frame clones only, minus some. The repertoire consists of around 20,000 clones, with roughly 79% occurring once and the leading ten covering around a fifth. The sample was peripheral blood, taken 28 days after the second AZD1222 dose. The receptor set was obtained from an adult who received the AZD1222 COVID-19 vaccine. Each CDR3 is given with its conserved first and last residue. Each record gives: J gene, clone size, D gene, V gene, CDR3 DNA, CDR3 protein. The D gene is left open where the match is weak. A clone size is listed for some rows: how often the clone was seen (once, few, many), or a class if it is expanded.

j_call: TRBJ2-2
clone_size: NA
d_call: NA
v_call: TRBV5-4
cdr3_nt: TGTGCCAGTCACAACTCGGGACTCTTCAACACCGGGGAGCTGTTTTTT
cdr3_aa: CASHNSGLFNTGELFF

j_call: TRBJ2-7
clone_size: once
d_call: NA
v_call: TRBV29-1
cdr3_nt: TGCAGCGCCGCGGGGTCCGGGGAGCAGTACTTC
cdr3_aa: CSAAGSGEQYF

j_call: TRBJ2-3
clone_size: NA
d_call: TRBD1
v_call: TRBV11-3
cdr3_nt: TGTGCCAGCAGCTTAGGACAGGGAATTGAGGATACGCAGTATTTT
cdr3_aa: CASSLGQGIEDTQYF

j_call: TRBJ2-2
clone_size: NA
d_call: NA
v_call: TRBV7-2
cdr3_nt: TGTGCCAGCAGCCCATCGGAGTTGAGGGGGGAGCTGTTTTTT
cdr3_aa: CASSPSELRGELFF

j_call: TRBJ1-1
clone_size: NA
d_call: NA
v_call: TRBV6-2/TRBV6-3
cdr3_nt: TGTGCCAGCAGTTACTCGAGTAGGGAAGCTTTCTTT
cdr3_aa: CASSYSSREAFF

j_call: TRBJ2-2
clone_size: NA
d_call: TRBD2
v_call: TRBV4-3
cdr3_nt: TGCGCCAGCAGCCAAGAAGCGCGGGGGGCCAACACCGGGGAGCTGTTTTTT
cdr3_aa: CASSQEARGANTGELFF

j_call: TRBJ1-2
clone_size: NA
d_call: NA
v_call: TRBV3-1/TRBV3-2
cdr3_nt: TGTGCCAGCAGCCAATCTTTAGGGAACTATGGCTACACCTTC
cdr3_aa: CASSQSLGNYGYTF

j_call: TRBJ2-3
clone_size: once
d_call: TRBD1
v_call: TRBV11-3
cdr3_nt: TGTGCCAGCAGAAGGGGACAGAGCACAGATACGCAGTATTTT
cdr3_aa: CASRRGQSTDTQYF

j_call: TRBJ2-5
clone_size: NA
d_call: NA
v_call: TRBV11-3
cdr3_nt: TGTGCCAGCGGCCTCGGGCCGTGGGAGACCCAGTACTTC
cdr3_aa: CASGLGPWETQYF

j_call: TRBJ2-7
clone_size: few
d_call: TRBD2
v_call: TRBV9
cdr3_nt: TGTGCCAGCAGCGACCCTAGCGGGAGGGAGAGCGAGCAGTACTTC
cdr3_aa: CASSDPSGRESEQYF

j_call: TRBJ2-1
clone_size: NA
d_call: NA
v_call: TRBV19
cdr3_nt: TGTGCCAGTAGTATAGAGCCCCCTATTGTCAGGGTAGTTGGCAATGAGCAGTTCTTC
cdr3_aa: CASSIEPPIVRVVGNEQFF

j_call: TRBJ2-1
clone_size: NA
d_call: TRBD1
v_call: TRBV3-1/TRBV3-2
cdr3_nt: TGTGCCAGCAGCCACTGGGACAGGGAGGGGAATGAGCAGTTCTTC
cdr3_aa: CASSHWDREGNEQFF

j_call: TRBJ2-5
clone_size: NA
d_call: TRBD1
v_call: TRBV19
cdr3_nt: TGTGCCAGTAGTATTCACAGGGGCTGGCAAGAGACCCAGTACTTC
cdr3_aa: CASSIHRGWQETQYF

j_call: TRBJ2-7
clone_size: NA
d_call: TRBD2
v_call: TRBV7-3
cdr3_nt: TGTGCCAGCAGCTCTAAAACTAGCGCCCAGGGCGAGCAGTACTTC
cdr3_aa: CASSSKTSAQGEQYF